Each of the 13 T cell receptor beta chains below was sequenced from the same sample in a study of blood T cells in healthy people across ages (dated by TCRdb to 2015 to 2017). Receptors were amplified or captured by 5' RACE. Sequencing was performed on an Illumina HiSeq 2500. A second PCR of about 7 to 12 cycles was performed with a sample-barcoded 5' primer and a J-beta primer mix. TCRdb reprocessing: public reads trimmed at Q25 with fastp, clones called with MiXCR, in-frame beta chains kept. Identical CDR3 proteins give one entry, which carries the most common genes and DNA. This sample holds about 1.4 million distinct CDR3 sequences; around 59% were observed only once. The ten largest clones capture 6.5% to 8.5% of the sample. Sequencing was performed on blood. The receptors here all came from a man younger than 35 in good health.

This clonotype was found once. The rearrangement uses TRBV9 and TRBJ2-7, with TRBD2 as a possible D gene (6 bases). The assigned J gene may be wrong: the sequence end matches TRBJ2-5 better. The CDR3 runs 13 residues. The germline gives CDR1 SGDLS, CDR2 YYNGEE. The CDR3 spells CASSGGTRGTQYF. The CDR3 DNA reads TGTGCCAGCAGCGGCGGGACTCGAGGGACCCAGTACTTC.

This chain links TRBV6-5 with TRBJ1-1; D gene unclear. The CDR3 is 14 amino acids. Germline V CDR1 and CDR2: MNHEY, SVGAGI. The V end lost 0 bases, the J end lost 2 bases, and 7 bases lay between the germline ends. This chain's CDR3 is CASSYSIVNTEAFF. DNA for the CDR3: TGTGCCAGCAGTTACTCGATCGTTAACACTGAAGCTTTCTTT.

This clonotype was seen more than once but under ten times. The chain employs TRBV20-1 and TRBJ1-6; the D gene is possibly TRBD1 (5 bases). The length of the CDR3 is 15 residues. Germline V lookup: CDR1 DFQATT, CDR2 SNEGSKA (reference sequence). Trimming cost V 6 bases and J 0 bases, with 12 bases left between them. CDR3 in amino acids: CSAPGASSYNSPLHF. CDR3 DNA sequence: TGCAGTGCCCCCGGGGCGAGCTCCTATAATTCACCCCTCCACTTT.

The gene calls are TRBV11-2 and TRBJ2-7, with D possibly TRBD1 on 6 matching bases. CDR1 SGHAT and CDR2 FQNNGV come from the germline V gene. The ends were cut back, 8 bases at V and 2 bases at J, with 19 bases in the middle. This CDR3 is built from 15 residues. CDR3: CASRSLRQVPYEQYF. The CDR3, as DNA: TGTGCCAGCCGCAGCCTCCGACAGGTACCCTACGAGCAGTACTTC.

This clonotype was recorded a few times. The chain couples TRBV6-5 to TRBJ2-7, with 8 bases that match TRBD2. Trimming at V came to 6 bases and at J to 7 bases, leaving 5 bases not matched to a gene. Germline loops: CDR1 MNHEY, CDR2 SVGAGI. This CDR3 spans 12 amino acids. The CDR3 loop reads CASRRGAREQYF. The CDR3 DNA follows: TGTGCCAGCAGGCGGGGGGCAAGGGAGCAGTACTTC.

The chain recombines TRBV5-6 with TRBJ2-5; D not certain. Germline loops: CDR1 SGHDT, CDR2 YYEEEE. Trimming removed 6 bases from V and 1 base from J, with 10 bases in between. This CDR3 region has 13 residues. DNA of the CDR3: TGTGCCAGCAACTTCCAGGTCCAAGAGACCCAGTACTTC. Translating gives CASNFQVQETQYF.

The chain joins TRBV29-1 to TRBJ1-2, with a tentative D call TRBD1 (5 bases). Germline V gene lookup returns CDR1 SQVTM and CDR2 ANQGSEA. This CDR3 region has 11 residues. V lost 3 bases and J 4 bases, leaving 6 bases between the germline ends. CDR3 residues: CSVDTGYGYTF. In DNA form, the CDR3 reads TGCAGCGTTGACACAGGCTATGGCTACACCTTC.

There are a few counts of this clonotype. The chain links TRBV6-6 to TRBJ2-5; D is unresolved. CDR3 length: 13 amino acids. Trimming removed 5 bases from V and 3 bases from J, with 10 bases in between. The V gene's germline CDR1 is MNHNY and CDR2 SVGAGI (reference sequence). In DNA, the CDR3 is TGTGCCAGCAGTACAAGATTAAAAGAGACCCAGTACTTC. Residues: CASSTRLKETQYF.

As to this clonotype: A much larger clone differs from this one at a single base, so this may be a read error. The rearrangement uses TRBV5-1 and TRBJ1-2, with 9 bases that match TRBD1. This CDR3 has 14 residues. From germline, CDR1 is SGHRS and CDR2 YFSETQ. CDR3 region: CASSSTGGNYDYTF. In DNA, the CDR3 is TGCGCCAGCAGCTCGACAGGGGGGAACTATGACTACACCTTC.

V is TRBV3-1 and J is TRBJ2-7, with D perhaps matching TRBD2 (5 bases). V lost 9 bases, J lost 0 bases, and 12 bases lay in between. Germline values: CDR1 LGHDT, CDR2 YNNKEL (reference sequence). The CDR3 runs 13 residues. The CDR3 region has the DNA TGTGCCAGTGGGAGTCCTAGCTCCTACGAGCAGTACTTC. This gives the protein CASGSPSSYEQYF.

This clonotype was found once. V is TRBV14 and J is TRBJ2-7; 7 bases are a match to TRBD1. Losses at the gene ends were 0 bases for V and 2 bases for J; bases not matched to a gene: 4. From germline, CDR1 is SGHDN and CDR2 FVKESK. This CDR3 spans 15 amino acids. The chain's CDR3 is CASSQERGPPYEQYF. The CDR3 DNA follows: TGTGCCAGCAGCCAAGAAAGGGGGCCCCCCTACGAGCAGTACTTC.

This clonotype has more than one count but fewer than ten. The CDR3 sequence: CAISTLKQGPHEQYF. For the CDR3, the DNA is TGTGCCATCAGTACCCTAAAACAGGGGCCCCACGAGCAGTACTTC. The genes are TRBV10-3 and TRBJ2-7; 7 nucleotides align to TRBD1. The germline V gene encodes CDR1 ENHRY and CDR2 SYGVKD. Losses at the gene ends were 5 bases for V and 5 bases for J; bases not matched to a gene: 12. There are 15 residues in the CDR3.

This clonotype was counted a few times. The V and J genes are TRBV2 and TRBJ2-5; D ambiguous. The assigned J gene may be wrong: the sequence end matches TRBJ2-7 better. The CDR3 loop spans 12 amino acids. Germline V gives CDR1 SNHLY, CDR2 FYNNEI. The CDR3, as DNA: TGTGCCAGCAGTGCCGACACCCCCGAGCAGTACTTC. This sequence encodes CASSADTPEQYF.